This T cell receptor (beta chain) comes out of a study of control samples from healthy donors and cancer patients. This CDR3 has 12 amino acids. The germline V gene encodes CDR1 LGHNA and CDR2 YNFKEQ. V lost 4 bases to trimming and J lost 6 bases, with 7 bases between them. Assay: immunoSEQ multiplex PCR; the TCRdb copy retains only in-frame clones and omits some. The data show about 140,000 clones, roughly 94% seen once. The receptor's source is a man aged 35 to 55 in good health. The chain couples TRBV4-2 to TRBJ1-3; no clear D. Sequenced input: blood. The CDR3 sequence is CASSRYTNTIYF. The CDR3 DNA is TGTGCCAGCAGCCGATACACAAACACCATATATTTT.